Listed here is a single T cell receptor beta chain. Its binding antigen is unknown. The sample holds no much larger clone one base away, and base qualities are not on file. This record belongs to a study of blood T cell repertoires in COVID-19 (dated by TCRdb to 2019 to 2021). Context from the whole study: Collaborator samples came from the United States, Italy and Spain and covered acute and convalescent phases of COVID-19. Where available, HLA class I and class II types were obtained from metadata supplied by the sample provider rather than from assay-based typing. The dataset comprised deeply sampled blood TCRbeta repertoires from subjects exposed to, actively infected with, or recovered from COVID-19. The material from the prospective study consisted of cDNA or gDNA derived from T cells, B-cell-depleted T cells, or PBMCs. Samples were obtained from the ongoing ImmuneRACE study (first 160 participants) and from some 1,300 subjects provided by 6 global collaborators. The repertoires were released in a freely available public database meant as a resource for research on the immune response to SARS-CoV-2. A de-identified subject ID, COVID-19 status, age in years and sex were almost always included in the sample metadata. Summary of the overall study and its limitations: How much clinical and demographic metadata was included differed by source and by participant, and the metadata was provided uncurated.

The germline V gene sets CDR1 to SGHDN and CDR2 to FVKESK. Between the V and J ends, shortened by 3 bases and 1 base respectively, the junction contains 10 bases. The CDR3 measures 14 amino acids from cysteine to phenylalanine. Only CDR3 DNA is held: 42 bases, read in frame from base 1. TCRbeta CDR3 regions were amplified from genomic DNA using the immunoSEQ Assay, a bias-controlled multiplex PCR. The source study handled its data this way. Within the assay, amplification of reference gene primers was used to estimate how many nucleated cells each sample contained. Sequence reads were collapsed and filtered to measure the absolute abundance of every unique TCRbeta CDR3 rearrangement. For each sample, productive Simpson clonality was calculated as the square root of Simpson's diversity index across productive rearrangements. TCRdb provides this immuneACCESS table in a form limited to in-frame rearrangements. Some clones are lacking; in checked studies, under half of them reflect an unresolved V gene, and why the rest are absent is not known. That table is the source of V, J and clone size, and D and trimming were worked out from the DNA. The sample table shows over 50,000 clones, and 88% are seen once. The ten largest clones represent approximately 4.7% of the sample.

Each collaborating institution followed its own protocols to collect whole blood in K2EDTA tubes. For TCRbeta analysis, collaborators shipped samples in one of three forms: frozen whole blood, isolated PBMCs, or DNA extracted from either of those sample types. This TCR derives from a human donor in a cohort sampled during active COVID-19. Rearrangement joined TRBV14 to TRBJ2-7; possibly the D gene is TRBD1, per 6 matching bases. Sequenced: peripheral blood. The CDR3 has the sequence CASSQNRDSYEQYF. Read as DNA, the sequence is TGTGCCAGCAGCCAGAACAGGGATTCCTACGAGCAGTACTTC.